This T cell receptor (beta chain) was found in a study of regulatory T cells in long-lasting Graves disease. Arm-PCR with iRepertoire HTBI primers amplified the CDR3 regions for these TCR beta libraries. From the multiplex PCR reads, TCRdb called clonotypes with MiXCR, one entry per CDR3 protein. The data show some 370,000 distinct CDR3 sequences, with approximately 25% seen just once and under 35% held by the top ten. V gave up 2 bases and J gave up 4 bases; unmatched junction bases: 3. Germline assignment: CDR1 MNHEY and CDR2 SVGAGI. The CDR3 sequence is 15 residues long. Time point meaning: persistent/refractory GD, antithyroid drugs over 5 years with positive TRAb. The TCR library was made from RNA that had been extracted from PBMCs in TRIzol.

The sample consisted of peripheral blood mononuclear cells (PBMCs), taken when the disease was refractory, from a patient treated with antithyroid drugs. The V gene is TRBV6-5, the J gene TRBJ2-7; 12 bases line up with TRBD1. The receptor comes from a woman between 40 and 55 years old with Graves disease. The CDR3 protein is CASSYGTGGEYEQYF. In nucleotides, the CDR3 is TGTGCCAGCAGTTACGGGACAGGGGGCGAGTACGAGCAGTACTTC.